The rows below give T cell receptor beta chains drawn from one sample of a study of CD8+ T cells in alopecia areata. Some clones are missing from TCRdb's copy, which holds only in-frame ones; the method was immunoSEQ multiplex PCR. Of 120,000 to 150,000 clones listed, around two thirds are singletons. Sample: CD8+ T cells sorted from blood. Source of these receptors: a human donor in good health. Both conserved end residues are part of each CDR3. The order of the fields is J gene, D gene, V gene, CDR3 length, clone size, CDR3 protein, CDR3 DNA. The D gene is left open where the match is weak. Not every row has a clone size; where given, it reads once, few, many or a size class.

>TRBJ2-7|.|TRBV29-1|11|.
CSVGDDYEQYF
TGCAGCGTTGGAGACGACTACGAGCAGTACTTC
>TRBJ2-7|TRBD1|TRBV27|15|.
CASSPQGLQPYEQYF
TGTGCCAGCAGTCCACAGGGGTTGCAACCCTACGAGCAGTACTTC
>TRBJ2-7|.|TRBV5-6|13|.
CASSFAGTYEQYF
TGTGCCAGCAGCTTCGCCGGAACCTACGAGCAGTACTTC
>TRBJ2-7|TRBD2|TRBV4-1|17|.
CASSQGGPAGGPYEQYF
TGCGCCAGCAGCCAAGGAGGGCCTGCGGGAGGTCCCTACGAGCAGTACTTC
>TRBJ1-1|TRBD1|TRBV5-1|17|.
CASSFAVSGTAPIEAFF
TGCGCCAGCAGCTTTGCGGTATCCGGGACAGCACCAATTGAAGCTTTCTTT
>TRBJ2-1|.|TRBV29-1|13|.
CSVELASYNEQFF
TGCAGCGTTGAACTAGCTTCTTACAATGAGCAGTTCTTC
>TRBJ2-1|TRBD2|TRBV2|15|once
CASRKGTSSINEQFF
TGTGCCAGCAGAAAAGGGACTAGTTCCATCAATGAGCAGTTCTTC
>TRBJ2-7|.|TRBV7-9|14|few
CASSLLEGAYEQYF
TGTGCCAGCAGCTTACTGGAGGGGGCCTACGAGCAGTACTTC
>TRBJ1-2|.|TRBV29-1|12|.
CSVVVREGGYTF
TGCAGCGTTGTGGTCAGGGAAGGTGGCTACACCTTC
>TRBJ2-4|.|TRBV5-1|16|.
CASSLEWGGAKNIQYF
TGCGCCAGCAGCTTGGAATGGGGTGGGGCCAAAAACATTCAGTACTTC
>TRBJ1-2|TRBD1|TRBV4-1|22|.
CASSRRAGAHPGQGARSYGYTF
TGCGCCAGCAGCCGACGAGCAGGTGCTCACCCGGGACAGGGGGCGCGGAGCTATGGCTACACCTTC
>TRBJ2-1|.|TRBV28|13|.
CASSRGADNEQFF
TGTGCCAGCTCCCGCGGGGCGGATAATGAGCAGTTCTTC
>TRBJ2-1|.|TRBV11-2|12|.
CASSSPRGEQFF
TGTGCCAGCAGCTCCCCAAGGGGTGAGCAGTTCTTC
>TRBJ2-1|.|TRBV29-1|9|few
CSVPHQQFF
TGCAGCGTCCCCCACCAGCAGTTCTTC
>TRBJ2-1|TRBD1|TRBV29-1|14|.
CSVADRGWNNEQFF
TGCAGCGTCGCAGACAGGGGTTGGAACAATGAGCAGTTCTTC
>TRBJ1-4|.|TRBV14|15|.
CASSQERVANEKLFF
TGTGCCAGCAGCCAAGAGAGGGTGGCTAATGAAAAACTGTTTTTT
>TRBJ1-2|.|TRBV2|11|.
CAGGADLDYTF
TGTGCCGGAGGGGCAGACTTAGACTACACCTTC
>TRBJ2-1|.|TRBV28|15|few
CASSQRGSRENEQFF
TGTGCCAGCAGTCAAAGAGGGAGCCGGGAAAATGAGCAGTTCTTC
>TRBJ1-3|.|TRBV29-1|15|once
CSVEDQEGPGNTIYF
TGCAGCGTTGAAGATCAAGAGGGACCCGGAAACACCATATATTTT
>TRBJ2-7|.|TRBV11-2|13|once
CASSYRSSYEQYF
TGTGCCAGCAGCTACCGCAGCTCCTACGAGCAGTACTTC
>TRBJ1-2|.|TRBV9|15|.
CASSLRRVPPYGYTF
TGTGCCAGCAGCCTCAGACGGGTTCCCCCTTATGGCTACACCTTC
>TRBJ2-1|TRBD2|TRBV29-1|14|few
CSVEGLAVHNEQFF
TGCAGCGTTGAGGGTCTAGCGGTTCACAATGAGCAGTTCTTC
>TRBJ1-5|.|TRBV27|13|.
CASSSSQVEPQHF
TGTGCCAGCAGTTCCTCGCAGGTCGAGCCCCAGCATTTT
>TRBJ2-3|.|TRBV4-1|13|.
CASSHRRADTQYF
TGCGCCAGCAGCCACCGACGAGCAGATACGCAGTATTTT
>TRBJ1-1|TRBD1|TRBV4-1|17|.
CASSQGRATGEETEAFF
TGCGCCAGCAGCCAAGGGAGGGCGACAGGGGAGGAAACTGAAGCTTTCTTT
>TRBJ2-1|.|TRBV29-1|13|.
CSVYRFSYNEQFF
TGCAGCGTTTACAGGTTCTCCTACAATGAGCAGTTCTTC
>TRBJ1-2|.|TRBV15|14|.
CATSRDRGNYGYTF
TGTGCCACCAGCAGAGATCGCGGAAACTATGGCTACACCTTC
>TRBJ1-5|.|TRBV27|15|.
CASSSTVAGNQPQHF
TGTGCCAGCAGTTCGACAGTCGCGGGCAATCAGCCCCAGCATTTT